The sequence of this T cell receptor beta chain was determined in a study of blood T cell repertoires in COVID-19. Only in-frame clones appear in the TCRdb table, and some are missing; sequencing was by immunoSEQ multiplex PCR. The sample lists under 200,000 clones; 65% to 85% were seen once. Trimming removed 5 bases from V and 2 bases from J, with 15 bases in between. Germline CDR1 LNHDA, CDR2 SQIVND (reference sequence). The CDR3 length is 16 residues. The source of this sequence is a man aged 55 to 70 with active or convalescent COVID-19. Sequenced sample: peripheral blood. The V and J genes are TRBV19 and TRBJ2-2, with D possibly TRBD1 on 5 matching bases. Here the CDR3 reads CASSVSGPRNTGELFF. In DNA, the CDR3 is TGTGCCAGTAGTGTCTCAGGGCCCCGAAACACCGGGGAGCTGTTTTTT.